Below are 23 T cell receptor beta chains sequenced from a single sample in a study of response to subunit inactivated influenza vaccine. In TCRdb, the RT-PCR reads were re-called with MiXCR into one record per CDR3 protein. The repertoire holds around 480,000 distinct CDR3 sequences, with approximately 10% as singletons. Here the sequenced sample was PBMCs from blood, taken more than 35 days after vaccination. These receptor sequences come from a man in his fifties who received an inactivated influenza vaccine.

The genes are TRBV3-1 and TRBJ2-4, with no clear D. The germline V gene has CDR1 LGHDT and CDR2 YNNKEL (reference sequence). V lost 0 bases and J 1 base, leaving 10 bases between the germline ends. The CDR3 extends over 16 amino acids. CDR3: CASSQDPQIAKNIQYF. CDR3 nucleotide sequence: TGTGCCAGCAGCCAAGATCCTCAGATCGCCAAAAACATTCAGTACTTC.

This clonotype showed up just a few times. The chain combines TRBV7-2 with TRBJ1-3, with unresolved D. Trimming pared 0 bases from V and 4 bases from J, leaving 7 bases between. The CDR3 extends over 14 amino acids. Germline lookup yields CDR1 SGHTA and CDR2 FQGNSA. The CDR3 DNA is TGTGCCAGCAGCTTAGCCCTCAGGGGAAACACCATATATTTT. Encoded protein: CASSLALRGNTIYF.

The chain has TRBV4-3 and TRBJ2-2; no reliable D call. This CDR3 is 15 amino acids long. V lost 1 base, J lost 7 bases, and 13 bases lay in between. Looked up from germline, CDR1 is LGHNA and CDR2 is YSLEER. The CDR3: CASSQGRLGIGELFF. CDR3 sequence (DNA): TGCGCCAGCAGCCAAGGGCGGTTAGGTATCGGGGAGCTGTTTTTT.

This clonotype was counted between two and nine times. This chain connects TRBV6-6 to TRBJ2-2; no definite D call. V was trimmed by 1 base and J by 6 bases, leaving 3 bases between them. The CDR3 loop spans 12 amino acids. Germline V gene lookup returns CDR1 MNHNY and CDR2 SVGAGI (reference sequence). Here the CDR3 reads CASSYLSGELFF. The CDR3, as DNA: TGTGCCAGCAGTTACTTATCCGGGGAGCTGTTTTTT.

To note about this clonotype: As the CDR3 is not closed by the conserved phenylalanine or tryptophan, this likely results from a read error. The rearrangement links TRBV20-1 to TRBJ2-5, with TRBD2 matching over 9 bases. This CDR3 spans 14 amino acids. Germline CDR1 DFQATT, CDR2 SNEGSKA (reference sequence). V dropped 4 bases and J dropped 5; count of bases not matched to a gene: 8. Here the CDR3 reads CSATLAGLQETQYC. The DNA of the CDR3 is TGCAGTGCTACTCTAGCGGGACTCCAGGAGACCCAGTACTGT.

J is TRBJ1-4 and V is TRBV7-9; D gene unclear. V was pared by 10 bases and J by 2 bases, with 11 bases between. This CDR3 region has 13 residues. Germline-derived CDR1 and CDR2 are SEHNR and FQNEAQ (reference sequence). For the CDR3, the DNA is TGTGCCATCGGGCGAGGGACTAATGAAAAACTGTTTTTT. It yields the protein CAIGRGTNEKLFF. Looking up the rest from reference TRBV7-9 and TRBJ1-4 gives the full variable domain: DTGVSQNPRHKITKRGQNVTFRCDPISEHNRLYWYRQTLGQGPEFLTYFQNEAQLEKSRLLSDRFSAERPKGSFSTLEIQRTEQGDSAMYLCAIGRGTNEKLFFGSGTQLSVL.

This clonotype was seen a few times. This chain's CDR3 is CASSLNPWTQETQYF. In DNA, the CDR3 is TGTGCCAGCAGTCTGAACCCCTGGACCCAAGAGACCCAGTACTTC. The chain employs TRBV27 and TRBJ2-5; D is undetermined. CDR1 is MNHEY and CDR2 is SMNVEV in the germline V gene (reference sequence). Trimming stripped 5 bases from V and 1 base from J, with 14 bases between. This CDR3 has 15 residues.

This clonotype was counted at least ten times. J is TRBJ2-1 and V is TRBV7-2, with D possibly called TRBD1 or TRBD2 (5 bases each). The CDR3 runs 16 residues. Germline CDR1 SGHTA, CDR2 FQGNSA. The V end lost 5 bases, the J end lost 4 bases, and 18 bases lay between the germline ends. The chain's CDR3 is CASSRTGTAGYNEQFF. The CDR3 region has the DNA TGTGCCAGCAGCCGGACCGGGACCGCCGGTTACAATGAGCAGTTCTTC.

This clonotype was observed a few times. The junction shows a germline mismatch at one end, possibly a read error. The gene calls are TRBV24-1 and TRBJ2-7, with D possibly being TRBD2 (7 bases). This CDR3 spans 11 amino acids. In germline, CDR1 is KGHDR, CDR2 SFDVKD. CDR3 nucleotides: TGTGCCACCAGTGACGGAGCGGGACAAACCTTC. Translated, it gives CATSDGAGQTF.

The chain recombines TRBV7-9 with TRBJ2-2; TRBD1 is a possible D gene (6 bases). The germline V gene has CDR1 SEHNR and CDR2 FQNEAQ (reference sequence). Trimming removed 5 bases from V and 2 bases from J, with 12 bases in between. The CDR3 loop spans 15 amino acids. DNA for the CDR3: TGTGCCAGCAGCAACAGGGTTTTTAACACCGGGGAGCTGTTTTTT. It encodes CASSNRVFNTGELFF.

This clonotype was detected only a few times. The rearrangement uses TRBV6-1 and TRBJ2-5, with D possibly matching TRBD1 (6 bases). V lost 7 bases to trimming and J lost 5 bases, with 23 bases between them. This CDR3 is built from 16 residues. The germline CDR1 and CDR2 sequences are MNHNS and SASEGT. CDR3 nucleotides: TGTGCCAGCACACTATCTGACAGGCTGGGGTGGGAGACCCAGTACTTC. Translating it yields CASTLSDRLGWETQYF.

The table lists this clonotype with many counts. The chain is built from TRBV11-2 and TRBJ2-7; 8 bases are a match to TRBD2. From germline, CDR1 is SGHAT and CDR2 FQNNGV. The trim removed 7 bases at V and 3 bases at J, leaving 5 bases unmatched. This CDR3 region has 13 residues. The CDR3 region is CASTLSGSYEQYF. The CDR3, as DNA: TGTGCCAGCACCCTCAGCGGGAGCTACGAGCAGTACTTC. Supplemented by reference TRBV11-2 and TRBJ2-7, the full variable domain reads EAGVAQSPRYKIIEKRQSVAFWCNPISGHATLYWYQQILGQGPKLLIQFQNNGVVDDSQLPKDRFSAERLKGVDSTLKIQPAKLEDSAVYLCASTLSGSYEQYFGPGTRLTVT.

This clonotype was counted at least ten times. The chain has TRBV5-1 and TRBJ2-7; tentative D call: TRBD1 (6 bases). Germline V gene lookup returns CDR1 SGHRS and CDR2 YFSETQ. The CDR3 spans 15 residues. The ends were cut back, 6 bases at V and 2 bases at J, with 18 bases in the middle. The CDR3 loop is CASTKTGTRAYEQYF. CDR3 in DNA: TGCGCCAGCACCAAGACCGGGACAAGAGCCTACGAGCAGTACTTC.

This chain connects TRBV6-1 to TRBJ2-7; D call uncertain. Germline values: CDR1 MNHNS, CDR2 SASEGT. The length of the CDR3 is 13 residues. V was shortened by 2 bases and J by 9 bases, with 14 bases between the two germline ends. The CDR3 protein is CASSEHGRAGQYF. CDR3 in DNA: TGTGCCAGCAGTGAACATGGGCGCGCAGGGCAGTACTTC.

In its sample, this clonotype was seen a few times. The chain carries TRBV7-9 and TRBJ2-5, with D unresolved. CDR1 SEHNR and CDR2 FQNEAQ come from the germline V gene (reference sequence). The CDR3 has 13 residues. The V gene lost 5 bases and the J gene lost 5 bases, with 12 bases spanning the gap. The CDR3 protein is CASSPRRVETQYF. The DNA for the CDR3 is TGTGCCAGCAGCCCGAGACGGGTCGAGACCCAGTACTTC.

This chain connects TRBV4-3 to TRBJ2-5; D may match TRBD1 or TRBD2 (6 bases each). The V and J ends lost 0 bases and 5 bases respectively, with 16 bases between them. The CDR3 spans 16 residues. Per germline, CDR1 LGHNA and CDR2 YSLEER. CDR3 protein: CASSQEGPGGAETQYF. The CDR3 DNA sequence: TGCGCCAGCAGCCAAGAAGGCCCCGGGGGCGCGGAGACCCAGTACTTC.

This clonotype occurred many times. The rearrangement uses TRBV28 and TRBJ2-1, with TRBD2 matching 7 bases. J was trimmed by 8 bases and V by 2 bases; bases with no gene match: 3. This CDR3 comprises 13 residues. The germline V gene has CDR1 MDHEN and CDR2 SYDVKM. For the CDR3, the DNA is TGTGCCAGCAGTTTAAACCGGGGGGATGAGCAGTTCTTC. Amino acids: CASSLNRGDEQFF.

This clonotype was counted only a few times. This rearrangement joins TRBV4-1 to TRBJ2-3; D may be TRBD1 or TRBD2 (5 bases each). Germline-derived CDR1 and CDR2 are MGHRA and YSYEKL. V lost 3 bases and J lost 0, with 22 bases in between. This CDR3 is built from 19 residues. In nucleotides, the CDR3 is TGCGCCAGCAGCCATCCCCTGAGGGGCCTTAGGACTAGCACAGATACGCAGTATTTT. Protein sequence: CASSHPLRGLRTSTDTQYF.

The gene calls are TRBV3-1 and TRBJ2-7, with 9 bases aligning to TRBD1. Trimming cost V 3 bases and J 5 bases; bases outside gene matches: 5. The germline gives CDR1 LGHDT, CDR2 YNNKEL (reference sequence). This CDR3 spans 14 amino acids. CDR3 sequence: CASSHGTGRNEQYF. The CDR3 DNA reads as TGTGCCAGCAGCCACGGGACAGGGAGGAACGAGCAGTACTTC.

The rearrangement joins TRBV7-8 to TRBJ2-1; D is uncertain. Germline-derived CDR1 and CDR2 are SGHVS and FQNEAQ. V was shortened by 1 base and J by 9 bases, with 16 bases between the two germline ends. This CDR3 spans 15 amino acids. The CDR3 sequence: CASSLVRRRPLEQFF. The CDR3 bases are TGTGCCAGCAGCTTAGTACGCCGACGACCCCTTGAGCAGTTCTTC.

This clonotype was found a few times. V gene TRBV6-1 combines with J gene TRBJ2-7, with a tentative D call TRBD1 (5 bases). The V end was cut by 8 bases, the J end by 0 bases, with 11 bases between. The length of the CDR3 is 13 residues. The germline gives CDR1 MNHNS, CDR2 SASEGT. CDR3 nucleotide sequence: TGTGCCAGCTCTCCGGACATCTCCTACGAGCAGTACTTC. This sequence encodes CASSPDISYEQYF.

This chain connects TRBV12-5 to TRBJ2-1, with a possible D match to TRBD2 (5 bases). The CDR3 has 13 residues. Germline V gives CDR1 LGHNT, CDR2 FRNRAP. Trimming stripped 7 bases from V and 6 bases from J, with 13 bases between. CDR3 DNA: TGTGCTAGTGCACGGACCGGGATCAATGAGCAGTTCTTC. It yields the protein CASARTGINEQFF. The variable domain in full, completed from reference TRBV12-5 and TRBJ2-1, reads DARVTQTPRHKVTEMGQEVTMRCQPILGHNTVFWYRQTMMQGLELLAYFRNRAPLDDSGMPKDRFSAEMPDATLATLKIQPSEPRDSAVYFCASARTGINEQFFGPGTRLTVL.

This clonotype was counted a few times. CDR3 protein: CSAREQGPDTQYF. The CDR3 nucleotides read TGCAGTGCTAGGGAACAGGGCCCGGATACGCAGTATTTT. J is TRBJ2-3 and V is TRBV20-1; TRBD1 is a possible D gene (6 bases). V was cut by 3 bases and J by 6 bases, with 13 bases left in between. The CDR3 is 13 amino acids. The germline V gene has CDR1 DFQATT and CDR2 SNEGSKA (reference sequence).